This TCR beta chain was identified in a study of tumor-infiltrating lymphocytes in primary liver carcinoma. Germline lookup yields CDR1 MNHEY and CDR2 SVGAGI. This CDR3 contains 17 residues. V lost 10 bases and J lost 0; bases outside the gene matches: 11. The authors made TCR beta cDNA from approximately 490 ng total RNA with a constant-region primer. Libraries of TCR beta came from three nested multiplex PCR rounds with slightly modified ARM-PCR. The study ran its first two PCR rounds for around 9 cycles each, using TRBV1-TRBV30 forward primers and a C-beta reverse primer. TCRdb reprocessed the multiplex PCR reads via MiXCR and lists one record per CDR3 protein. The sample contains approximately 54,000 distinct CDR3 sequences, around three quarters of which appear only once. Unsorted bulk tissue of about 17-32 mg yielded co-extracted RNA and DNA. Chronic HBV infection was present, with no prior treatment.

The sequenced material came from liver tumor tissue from sampling region 2. Subset indicated: tumor region T2, inferior pole. J is TRBJ2-6 and V is TRBV6-5; 8 bases align to TRBD1. This clonotype was sampled from a middle-aged man with primary liver carcinoma and hepatitis B virus infection. The CDR3 bases are TGTGCCACCAGAATAGGACAGGGATCCTCTGGGGCCAACGTCCTGACTTTC. It codes for CATRIGQGSSGANVLTF.